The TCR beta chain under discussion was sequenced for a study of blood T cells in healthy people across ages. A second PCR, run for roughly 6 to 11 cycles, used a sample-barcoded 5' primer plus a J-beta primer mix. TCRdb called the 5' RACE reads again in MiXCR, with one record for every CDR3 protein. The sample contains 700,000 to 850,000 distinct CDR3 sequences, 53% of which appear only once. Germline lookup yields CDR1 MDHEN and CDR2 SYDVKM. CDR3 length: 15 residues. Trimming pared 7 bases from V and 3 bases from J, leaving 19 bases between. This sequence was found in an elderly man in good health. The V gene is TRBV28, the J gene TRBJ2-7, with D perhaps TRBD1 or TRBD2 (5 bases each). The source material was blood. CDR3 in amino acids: CASTPTGTEVYEQYF. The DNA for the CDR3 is TGTGCCAGCACCCCCACCGGGACGGAAGTCTACGAGCAGTACTTC.